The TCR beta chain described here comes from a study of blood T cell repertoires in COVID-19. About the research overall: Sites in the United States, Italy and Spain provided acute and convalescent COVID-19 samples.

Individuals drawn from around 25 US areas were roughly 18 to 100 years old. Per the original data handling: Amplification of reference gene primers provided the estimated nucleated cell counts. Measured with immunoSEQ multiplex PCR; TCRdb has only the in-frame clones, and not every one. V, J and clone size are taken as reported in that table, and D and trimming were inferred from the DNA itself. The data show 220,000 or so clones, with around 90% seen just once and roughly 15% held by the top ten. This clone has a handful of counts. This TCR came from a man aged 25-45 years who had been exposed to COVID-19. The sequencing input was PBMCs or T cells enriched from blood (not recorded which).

As DNA, the CDR3 is TGTGCCAGTAGTATAGAGGACTGGCGCTATGGCTACACCTTC. Protein sequence: CASSIEDWRYGYTF. V gene TRBV19 combines with J gene TRBJ1-2; D not resolved. Germline CDR1 reads LNHDA; CDR2 reads SQIVND (reference sequence). The CDR3 has 14 amino acids. V was trimmed by 0 bases and J by 4 bases, leaving 9 bases between them. Drawing the rest from reference TRBV19 and TRBJ1-2, the complete variable domain is DGGITQSPKYLFRKEGQNVTLSCEQNLNHDAMYWYRQDPGQGLRLIYYSQIVNDFQKGDIAEGYSVSREKKESFPLTVTSAQKNPTAFYLCASSIEDWRYGYTFGSGTRLTVV.